This T cell receptor (beta chain) was retrieved from a study of T cell responses to AZD1222 COVID-19 vaccine. V was pared by 4 bases and J by 3 bases, with 2 bases of the junction left unmatched. CDR1 is SQVTM and CDR2 is ANQGSEA in the germline V gene. This CDR3 is built from 12 residues. Of note for this clone: What it binds is not known.

Only in-frame clones appear in the TCRdb table, and some are missing; sequencing was by immunoSEQ multiplex PCR. The table has 85,000 to 120,000 clones, roughly 83% seen once. Study outcomes and limitations: Females outnumbered males among donors, who were mostly white British; clonal diversity was possibly underestimated.

The sequence came from an adult in good health. The chain recombines TRBV29-1 with TRBJ2-7; 8 bases are shared with TRBD1. Sequencing was performed on peripheral blood, taken on day 0 of AZD1222 vaccination. CDR3 region: CSVGDRLYEQYF. The CDR3 nucleotides are TGCAGCGTTGGGGACAGGCTCTACGAGCAGTACTTC.